The 10 T cell receptor beta chains listed next were all sequenced from one sample in a study of T cells in Graves' hyperthyroidism and ophthalmopathy. Researchers amplified the TCR beta CDR3 regions from RNA transcripts. HTBI primers were used for first-round RT-PCR of the TCR CDR3. MiXCR, run by TCRdb on the multiplex PCR reads, gives a single entry per CDR3 protein. The table shows almost 350,000 distinct CDR3 sequences, with over 15% occurring only once. The sample was blood. All receptors derive from a woman aged 40 to 50 with Graves' ophthalmopathy.

This clonotype was seen ten or more times. V usage is TRBV6-2 or TRBV6-3 and J usage is TRBJ2-2, with D tentatively TRBD1 (6 bases). V dropped 5 bases and J dropped 5 bases, with 12 bases sitting between them. The germline CDR1 and CDR2 sequences are MNHEY and SVGEGT. The CDR3 has 14 amino acids. The CDR3 sequence: CASSVTGLTGELFF. The CDR3 DNA reads TGTGCCAGCAGTGTTACAGGGCTAACCGGGGAGCTGTTTTTT.

This clonotype appeared many times. CDR3: CSARDQRGYYGYTF. Written as DNA, the CDR3 is TGCAGTGCTAGAGATCAACGGGGCTACTATGGCTACACCTTC. The chain joins TRBV20-1 to TRBJ1-2, with D perhaps TRBD1 (5 bases). Germline V gene data show CDR1 as DFQATT and CDR2 as SNEGSKA (reference sequence). The CDR3 spans 14 residues. V was trimmed by 0 bases and J by 3 bases, leaving 11 bases between them.

In its sample, this clonotype was seen many times. This chain uses TRBV6-1 with TRBJ2-2, with D uncertain. This CDR3 contains 14 residues. The V gene's germline CDR1 is MNHNS and CDR2 SASEGT. The V gene lost 7 bases and the J gene lost 2 bases, with 11 bases spanning the gap. The DNA for the CDR3 is TGTGCCAGCAACTTAAGGGCAAACACCGGGGAGCTGTTTTTT. It specifies CASNLRANTGELFF.

This chain joins TRBV30 and TRBJ2-5, with D perhaps matching TRBD1 (5 bases). CDR3 length: 15 residues. Germline CDR1 GTSNPN, CDR2 SVGIG (reference sequence). The V and J ends lost 3 bases and 1 base respectively, with 15 bases between them. CDR3 protein: CAWSPLDRPQETQYF. DNA for the CDR3: TGTGCCTGGAGCCCCCTAGACAGACCCCAAGAGACCCAGTACTTC.

The J gene is TRBJ2-7, the V gene TRBV6-1; 9 bases fit TRBD1. V was pared by 5 bases and J by 6 bases, with 5 bases of the junction left unmatched. The germline CDR1 and CDR2 sequences are MNHNS and SASEGT. This CDR3 is 13 amino acids long. DNA for the CDR3: TGTGCCAGCAGTACCGGGACAGGGATCGAGCAGTACTTC. Translation gives CASSTGTGIEQYF.

This clonotype was observed at least ten times. The chain carries TRBV20-1 and TRBJ2-7; 7 bases match TRBD2. J gave up 7 bases and V 0 bases, and 12 bases lay outside the gene matches. Germline V gene sequence: CDR1 DFQATT, CDR2 SNEGSKA (reference sequence). The CDR3 length is 15 residues. CDR3 in amino acids: CSARDYWGGLEEQYF. The DNA of the CDR3 is TGCAGTGCTAGAGATTATTGGGGGGGATTGGAGGAGCAGTACTTC.

This clonotype has ten or more counts. The chain joins TRBV7-9 to TRBJ2-7; TRBD1 is a possible D gene (5 bases). V shed 4 bases and J shed 7 bases, with 8 bases lying between them. The CDR3 runs 11 residues. CDR1 is SEHNR, CDR2 FQNEAQ, per germline (reference sequence). CDR3 bases: TGTGCCAGCAGCTGGGGCAGAGAGCAGTACTTC. It yields the protein CASSWGREQYF.

This clonotype was observed many times. The CDR3 DNA follows: TGTGCCAGCAGGCAGGGGTATGGCAATCAGCCCCAGCATTTT. This translates into CASRQGYGNQPQHF. This chain uses TRBV2 with TRBJ1-5; D perhaps matches TRBD1 (6 bases). V gave up 6 bases and J gave up 2 bases, with 11 bases separating them. Germline V lookup: CDR1 SNHLY, CDR2 FYNNEI. The CDR3 sequence is 14 residues long.

The V and J genes are TRBV11-2 and TRBJ2-5; 11 nucleotides agree with TRBD2. The V segment lost 5 bases and the J segment 4 bases; nucleotides outside the gene matches: 9. This CDR3 contains 16 residues. CDR1 and CDR2 from the germline V gene are SGHAT and FQNNGV. DNA of the CDR3: TGTGCCAGCAGCCCATCCCTAGCGGGGGGCAGAGAGACCCAGTACTTC. Its protein is CASSPSLAGGRETQYF.

This clonotype was seen repeatedly, ten times or more. The chain is built from TRBV28 and TRBJ2-7; no clear D gene. The V end lost 1 base, the J end lost 3 bases, and 7 bases lay between the germline ends. Germline V gene sequence: CDR1 MDHEN, CDR2 SYDVKM. The CDR3 runs 13 residues. For the CDR3, the DNA is TGTGCCAGCAGTTTATTGGGAAACTACGAGCAGTACTTC. It is translated as CASSLLGNYEQYF. The whole variable domain, remainder taken from reference TRBV28 and TRBJ2-7, is DVKVTQSSRYLVKRTGEKVFLECVQDMDHENMFWYRQDPGLGLRLIYFSYDVKMKEKGDIPEGYSVSREKKERFSLILESASTNQTSMYLCASSLLGNYEQYFGPGTRLTVT.